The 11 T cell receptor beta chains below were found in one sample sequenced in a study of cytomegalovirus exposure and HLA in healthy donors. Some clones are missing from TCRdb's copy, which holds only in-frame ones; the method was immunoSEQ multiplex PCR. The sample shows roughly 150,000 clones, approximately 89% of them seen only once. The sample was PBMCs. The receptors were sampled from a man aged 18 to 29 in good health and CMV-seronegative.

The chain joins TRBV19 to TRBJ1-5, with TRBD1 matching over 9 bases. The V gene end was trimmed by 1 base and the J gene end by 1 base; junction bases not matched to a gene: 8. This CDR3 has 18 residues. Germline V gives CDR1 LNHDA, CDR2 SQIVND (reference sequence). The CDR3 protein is CASSIGTGAISSNQPQHF. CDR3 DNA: TGTGCCAGTAGTATAGGGACAGGGGCTATATCGAGCAATCAGCCCCAGCATTTT.

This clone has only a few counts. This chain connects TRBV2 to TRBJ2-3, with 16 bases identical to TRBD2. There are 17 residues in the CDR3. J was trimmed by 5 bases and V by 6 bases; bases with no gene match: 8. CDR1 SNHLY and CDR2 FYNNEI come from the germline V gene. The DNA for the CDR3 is TGTGCCAGCAGGGCCGGGACTAGCGGGAGGGCCGTAGATACGCAGTATTTT. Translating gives CASRAGTSGRAVDTQYF.

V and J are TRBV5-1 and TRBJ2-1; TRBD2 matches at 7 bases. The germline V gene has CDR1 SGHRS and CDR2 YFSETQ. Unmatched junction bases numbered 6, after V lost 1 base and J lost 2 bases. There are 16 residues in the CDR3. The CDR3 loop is CASSLFGGNTYNEQFF. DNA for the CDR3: TGCGCCAGCAGCTTGTTCGGGGGGAACACCTACAATGAGCAGTTCTTC.

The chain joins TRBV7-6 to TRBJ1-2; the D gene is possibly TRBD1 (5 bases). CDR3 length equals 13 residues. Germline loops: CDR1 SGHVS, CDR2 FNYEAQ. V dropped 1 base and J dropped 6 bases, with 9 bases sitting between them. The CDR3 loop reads CASSLVGGDGYTF. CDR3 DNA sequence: TGTGCCAGCAGCTTAGTGGGGGGTGATGGCTACACCTTC.

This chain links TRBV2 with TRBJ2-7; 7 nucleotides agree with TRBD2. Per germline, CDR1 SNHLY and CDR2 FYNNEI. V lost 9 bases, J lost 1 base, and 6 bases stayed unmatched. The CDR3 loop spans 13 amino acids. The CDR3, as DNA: TGTGCCAGTTGGCGGGAGAAATCCTACGAGCAGTACGTC. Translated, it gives CASWREKSYEQYV.

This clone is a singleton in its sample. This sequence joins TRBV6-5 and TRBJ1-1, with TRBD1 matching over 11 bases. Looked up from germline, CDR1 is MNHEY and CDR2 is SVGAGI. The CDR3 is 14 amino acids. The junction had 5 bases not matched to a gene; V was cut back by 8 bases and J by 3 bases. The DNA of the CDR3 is TGTGCCAGCCTCGCGGACAGGGGGCACACTGAAGCTTTCTTT. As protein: CASLADRGHTEAFF.

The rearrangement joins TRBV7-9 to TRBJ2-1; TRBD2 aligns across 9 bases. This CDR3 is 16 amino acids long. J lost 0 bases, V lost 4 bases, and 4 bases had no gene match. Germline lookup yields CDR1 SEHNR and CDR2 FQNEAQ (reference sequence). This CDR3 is CASSSRAGGSYNEQFF. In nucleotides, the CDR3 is TGTGCCAGCAGCTCCAGAGCGGGGGGCTCCTACAATGAGCAGTTCTTC.

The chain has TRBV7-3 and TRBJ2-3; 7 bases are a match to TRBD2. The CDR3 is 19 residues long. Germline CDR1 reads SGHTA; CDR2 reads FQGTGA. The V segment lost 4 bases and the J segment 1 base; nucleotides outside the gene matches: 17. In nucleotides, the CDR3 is TGTGCCAGCAGCTCAACCTACCGTGTCGGGGCGGGGGGCACAGATACGCAGTATTTT. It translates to CASSSTYRVGAGGTDTQYF.

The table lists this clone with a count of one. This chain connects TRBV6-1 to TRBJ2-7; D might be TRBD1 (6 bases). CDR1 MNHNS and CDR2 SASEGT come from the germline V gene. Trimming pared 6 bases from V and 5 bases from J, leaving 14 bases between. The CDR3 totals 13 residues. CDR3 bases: TGTGCCAGCAGGCAACAGGGCACGAACGAGCAGTACTTC. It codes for CASRQQGTNEQYF.

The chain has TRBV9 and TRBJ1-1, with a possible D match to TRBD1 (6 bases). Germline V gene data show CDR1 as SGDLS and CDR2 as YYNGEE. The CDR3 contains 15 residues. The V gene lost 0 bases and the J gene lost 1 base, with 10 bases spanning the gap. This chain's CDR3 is CASSVGGRGNTEAFF. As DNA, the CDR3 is TGTGCCAGCAGCGTAGGGGGGCGCGGGAACACTGAAGCTTTCTTT. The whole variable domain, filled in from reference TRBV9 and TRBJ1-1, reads DSGVTQTPKHLITATGQRVTLRCSPRSGDLSVYWYQQSLDQGLQFLIQYYNGEERAKGNILERFSAQQFPDLHSELNLSSLELGDSALYFCASSVGGRGNTEAFFGQGTRLTVV.

The CDR3 spells CASSERGRTGLHRGGELFF. The CDR3 bases are TGTGCCAGCAGCGAAAGGGGAAGGACAGGGCTTCATCGTGGCGGGGAGCTGTTTTTT. The chain joins TRBV27 to TRBJ2-2; 8 bases align to TRBD1. The CDR3 has 19 residues. Unmatched junction bases numbered 22, after V lost 6 bases and J lost 7 bases. CDR1 and CDR2 from the germline V gene are MNHEY and SMNVEV (reference sequence).